This TCR beta chain was captured by sequencing in a study of blood T cells in healthy people across ages. General study findings and limits: In long-lived donors, naive CD4+ cell counts and diversity exceeded those of aged donors.

For this clonotype: Its specificity is unknown.

For the second PCR, which ran for about 6 to 11 cycles, a sample-barcoded 5' primer and a J-beta primer mix were used. Every cDNA molecule carried a tag from a template-switch adaptor bearing 12 random nucleotides. Each CDR3 protein is one row after TCRdb ran MiXCR on the 5' RACE reads. In the table there are roughly 730,000 distinct CDR3 sequences, 56% of which are singletons. Sample donors were healthy Caucasian individuals that came from Russia, aged roughly 6 to 100. Each individual donor underwent a draw of roughly 10 milliliters of peripheral blood. Sequenced: blood. The clonotype comes from a man aged 40-55 years in good health.

CDR3 sequence: CATSRDMWVRTGKETQYF. DNA for the CDR3: TGTGCCACCAGCAGAGATATGTGGGTACGGACAGGGAAAGAGACCCAGTACTTC. This chain joins TRBV15 and TRBJ2-5; TRBD1 agrees at 8 bases. Losses at the gene ends were 0 bases for V and 3 bases for J; bases not matched to a gene: 12. Germline CDR1 reads LNHNV; CDR2 reads YYDKDF (reference sequence). The CDR3 spans 18 residues.